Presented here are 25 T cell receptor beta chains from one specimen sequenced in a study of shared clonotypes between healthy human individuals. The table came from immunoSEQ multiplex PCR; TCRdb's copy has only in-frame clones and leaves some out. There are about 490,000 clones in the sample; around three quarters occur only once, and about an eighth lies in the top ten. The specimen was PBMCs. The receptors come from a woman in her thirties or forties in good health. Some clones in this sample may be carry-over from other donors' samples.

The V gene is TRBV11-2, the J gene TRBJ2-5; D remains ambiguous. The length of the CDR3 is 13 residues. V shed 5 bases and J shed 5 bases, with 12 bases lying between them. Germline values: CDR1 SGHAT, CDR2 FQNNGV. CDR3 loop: CASSQGNRETQYF. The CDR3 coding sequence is TGTGCCAGCAGCCAAGGGAACCGGGAGACCCAGTACTTC.

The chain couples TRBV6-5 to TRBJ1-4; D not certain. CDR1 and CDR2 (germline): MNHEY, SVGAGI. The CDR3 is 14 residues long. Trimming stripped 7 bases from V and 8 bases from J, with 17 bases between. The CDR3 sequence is CASTPRRSGEKLFF. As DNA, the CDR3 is TGTGCCAGCACCCCCCGGCGGAGCGGAGAAAAACTGTTTTTT.

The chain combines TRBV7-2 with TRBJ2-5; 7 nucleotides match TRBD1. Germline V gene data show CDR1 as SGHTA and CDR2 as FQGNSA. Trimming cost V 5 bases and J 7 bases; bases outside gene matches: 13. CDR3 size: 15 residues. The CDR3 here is CASSRGGAESGTQYF. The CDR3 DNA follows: TGTGCCAGCAGCCGAGGGGGCGCCGAATCCGGGACCCAGTACTTC.

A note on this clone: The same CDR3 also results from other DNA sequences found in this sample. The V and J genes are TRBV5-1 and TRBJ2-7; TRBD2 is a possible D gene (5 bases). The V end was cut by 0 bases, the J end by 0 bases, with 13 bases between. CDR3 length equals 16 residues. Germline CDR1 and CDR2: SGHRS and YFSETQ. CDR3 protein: CASSLAGRAGSYEQYF. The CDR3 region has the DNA TGCGCCAGCAGCTTGGCGGGCCGGGCGGGCTCCTACGAGCAGTACTTC.

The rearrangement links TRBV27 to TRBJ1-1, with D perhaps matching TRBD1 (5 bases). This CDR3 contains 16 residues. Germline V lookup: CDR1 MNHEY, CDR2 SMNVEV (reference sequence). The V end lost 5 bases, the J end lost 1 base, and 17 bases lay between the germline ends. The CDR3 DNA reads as TGTGCCAGCAGTGGGGGTGGGGGGGTCCCGAACACTGAAGCTTTCTTT. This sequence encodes CASSGGGGVPNTEAFF.

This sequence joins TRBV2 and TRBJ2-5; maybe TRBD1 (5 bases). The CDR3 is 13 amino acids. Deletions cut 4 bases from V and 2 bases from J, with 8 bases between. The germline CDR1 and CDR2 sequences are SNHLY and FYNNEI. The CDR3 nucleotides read TGTGCCAGCAGTGTGAGGACACAAGAGACCCAGTACTTC. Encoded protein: CASSVRTQETQYF. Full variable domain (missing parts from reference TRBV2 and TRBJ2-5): EPEVTQTPSHQVTQMGQEVILRCVPISNHLYFYWYRQILGQKVEFLVSFYNNEISEKSEIFDDQFSVERPDGSNFTLKIRSTKLEDSAMYFCASSVRTQETQYFGPGTRLLVL.

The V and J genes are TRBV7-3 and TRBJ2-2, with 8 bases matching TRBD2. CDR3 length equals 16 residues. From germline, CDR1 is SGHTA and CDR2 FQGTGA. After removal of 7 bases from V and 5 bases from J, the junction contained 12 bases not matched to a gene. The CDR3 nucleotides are TGTGCCAGCACCCTAGGGGCGGGAGGCGGTACCGGGGAGCTGTTTTTT. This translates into CASTLGAGGGTGELFF.

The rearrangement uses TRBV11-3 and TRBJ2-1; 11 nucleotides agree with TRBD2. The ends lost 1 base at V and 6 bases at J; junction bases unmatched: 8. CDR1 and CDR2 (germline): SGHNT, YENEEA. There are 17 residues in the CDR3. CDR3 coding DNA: TGTGCCAGCAGCTTAGCCGGGGGGACTAGCGGAAGCAATGAGCAGTTCTTC. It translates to CASSLAGGTSGSNEQFF.

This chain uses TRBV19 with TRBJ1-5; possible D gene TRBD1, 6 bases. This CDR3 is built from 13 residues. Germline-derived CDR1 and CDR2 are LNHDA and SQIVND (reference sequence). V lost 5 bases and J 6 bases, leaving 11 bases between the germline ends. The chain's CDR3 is CASSHREGQPQHF. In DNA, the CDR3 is TGTGCCAGTAGTCACAGGGAGGGTCAGCCCCAGCATTTT.

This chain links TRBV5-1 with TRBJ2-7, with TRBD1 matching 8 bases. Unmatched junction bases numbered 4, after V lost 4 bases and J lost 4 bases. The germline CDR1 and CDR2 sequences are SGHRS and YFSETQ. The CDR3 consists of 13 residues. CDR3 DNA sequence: TGCGCCAGCAGCGCCCGGACAGGGTACGAGCAGTACTTC. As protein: CASSARTGYEQYF.

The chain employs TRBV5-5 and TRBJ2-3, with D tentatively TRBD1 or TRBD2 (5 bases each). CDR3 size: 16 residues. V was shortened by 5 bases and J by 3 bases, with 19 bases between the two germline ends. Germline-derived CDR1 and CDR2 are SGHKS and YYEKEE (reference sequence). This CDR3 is CASSTYRDGNTDTQYF. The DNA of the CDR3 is TGTGCCAGCAGTACATATCGGGACGGTAATACAGATACGCAGTATTTT. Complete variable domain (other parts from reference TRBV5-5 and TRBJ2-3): DAGVTQSPTHLIKTRGQQVTLRCSPISGHKSVSWYQQVLGQGPQFIFQYYEKEERGRGNFPDRFSARQFPNYSSELNVNALLLGDSALYLCASSTYRDGNTDTQYFGPGTRLTVL.

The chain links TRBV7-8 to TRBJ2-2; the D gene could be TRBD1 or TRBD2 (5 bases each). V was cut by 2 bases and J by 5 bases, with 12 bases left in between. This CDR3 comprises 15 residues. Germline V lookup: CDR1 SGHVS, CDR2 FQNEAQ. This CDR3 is CASSLFGRETGELFF. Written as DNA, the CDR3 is TGTGCCAGCAGCTTATTTGGCAGGGAGACCGGGGAGCTGTTTTTT.

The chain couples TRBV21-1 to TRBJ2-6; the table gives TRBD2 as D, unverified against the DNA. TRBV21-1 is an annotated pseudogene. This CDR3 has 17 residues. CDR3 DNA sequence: TGTGCCAGCAGCAAATCGGGAACCCCGCCTGGGGCCAACGTCCTGACTTTC. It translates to CASSKSGTPPGANVLTF.

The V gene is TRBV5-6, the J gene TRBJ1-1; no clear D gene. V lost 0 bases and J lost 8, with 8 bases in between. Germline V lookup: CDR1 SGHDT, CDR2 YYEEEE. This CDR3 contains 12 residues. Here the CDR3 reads CASSLVAREAFF. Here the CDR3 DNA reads TGTGCCAGCAGCTTGGTTGCCCGGGAAGCTTTCTTT.

The DNA of the CDR3 is TGTGCCAGCTCTAAAGGGGGAGAAAATAGCAATCAGCCCCAGCATTTT. Translating gives CASSKGGENSNQPQHF. This chain uses TRBV18 with TRBJ1-5; perhaps TRBD1 as D (6 bases). The germline V gene encodes CDR1 KGHSH and CDR2 LQKENI. Between the trimmed V and J ends, which lost 6 bases and 0 bases, there was a span of 15 bases. CDR3 size: 16 residues.

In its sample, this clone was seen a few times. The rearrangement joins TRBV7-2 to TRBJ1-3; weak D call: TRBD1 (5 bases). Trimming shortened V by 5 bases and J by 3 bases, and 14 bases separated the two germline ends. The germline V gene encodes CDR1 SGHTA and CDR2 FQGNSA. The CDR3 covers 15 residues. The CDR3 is CASSPGGALGNTIYF. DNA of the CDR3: TGTGCCAGCAGCCCTGGCGGGGCACTTGGAAACACCATATATTTT.

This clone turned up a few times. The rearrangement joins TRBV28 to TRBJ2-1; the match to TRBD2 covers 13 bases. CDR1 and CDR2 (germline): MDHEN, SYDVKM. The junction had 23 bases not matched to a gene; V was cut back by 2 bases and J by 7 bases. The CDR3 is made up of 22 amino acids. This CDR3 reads CASSLRSGVAWTSGRSVNEQFF. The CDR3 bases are TGTGCCAGCAGTTTACGGAGTGGTGTGGCCTGGACTAGCGGGAGATCGGTGAATGAGCAGTTCTTC.

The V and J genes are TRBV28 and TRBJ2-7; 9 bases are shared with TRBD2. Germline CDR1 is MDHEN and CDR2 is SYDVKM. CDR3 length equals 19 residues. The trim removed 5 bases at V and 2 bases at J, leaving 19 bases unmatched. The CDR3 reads CASSLGLASHERKTYEQYF. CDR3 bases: TGTGCCAGCAGTCTCGGACTAGCGAGCCATGAACGTAAAACCTACGAGCAGTACTTC.

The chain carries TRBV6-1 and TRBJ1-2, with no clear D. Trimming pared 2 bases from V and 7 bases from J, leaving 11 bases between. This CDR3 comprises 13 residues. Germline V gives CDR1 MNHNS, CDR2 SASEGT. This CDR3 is CASSETTARGYTF. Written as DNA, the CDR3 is TGTGCCAGCAGTGAAACAACAGCGCGTGGCTACACCTTC.

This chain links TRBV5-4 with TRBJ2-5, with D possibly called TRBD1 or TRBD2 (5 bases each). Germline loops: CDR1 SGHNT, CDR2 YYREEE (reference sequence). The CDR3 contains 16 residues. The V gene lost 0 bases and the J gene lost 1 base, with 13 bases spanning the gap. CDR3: CASSLGGSGPQETQYF. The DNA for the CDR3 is TGTGCCAGCAGCTTGGGGGGGTCGGGGCCCCAAGAGACCCAGTACTTC. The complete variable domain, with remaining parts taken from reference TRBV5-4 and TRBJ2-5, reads ETGVTQSPTHLIKTRGQQVTLRCSSQSGHNTVSWYQQALGQGPQFIFQYYREEENGRGNFPPRFSGLQFPNYSSELNVNALELDDSALYLCASSLGGSGPQETQYFGPGTRLLVL.

CDR3 nucleotide sequence: TGTGCCAGCAGTTACGGTAACGGGGAGCTGTTTTTT. Protein: CASSYGNGELFF. The V gene is TRBV6-6, the J gene TRBJ2-2; D not resolved. The CDR3 runs to 12 residues. Trimming left V 2 bases short and J 7 bases short, with 5 bases between. The germline V gene encodes CDR1 MNHNY and CDR2 SVGAGI (reference sequence).

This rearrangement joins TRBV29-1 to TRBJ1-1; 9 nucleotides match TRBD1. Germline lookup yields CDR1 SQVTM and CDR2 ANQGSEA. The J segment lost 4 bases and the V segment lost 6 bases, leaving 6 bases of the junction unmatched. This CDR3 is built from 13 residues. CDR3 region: CSVLTGGGTEAFF. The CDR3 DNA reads TGCAGCGTCCTGACAGGGGGAGGCACTGAAGCTTTCTTT.

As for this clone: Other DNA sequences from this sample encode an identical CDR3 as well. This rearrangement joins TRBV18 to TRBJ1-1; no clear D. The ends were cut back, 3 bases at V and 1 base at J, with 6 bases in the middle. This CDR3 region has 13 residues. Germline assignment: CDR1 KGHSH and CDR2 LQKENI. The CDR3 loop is CASSPSGNTEAFF. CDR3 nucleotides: TGTGCCAGCTCACCGTCAGGGAACACTGAAGCTTTCTTT.

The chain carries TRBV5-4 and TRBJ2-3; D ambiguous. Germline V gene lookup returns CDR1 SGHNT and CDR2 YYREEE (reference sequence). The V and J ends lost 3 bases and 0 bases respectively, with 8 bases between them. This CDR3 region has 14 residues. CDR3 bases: TGTGCCAGCAGCTCGGCGGCTAGCACAGATACGCAGTATTTT. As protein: CASSSAASTDTQYF.

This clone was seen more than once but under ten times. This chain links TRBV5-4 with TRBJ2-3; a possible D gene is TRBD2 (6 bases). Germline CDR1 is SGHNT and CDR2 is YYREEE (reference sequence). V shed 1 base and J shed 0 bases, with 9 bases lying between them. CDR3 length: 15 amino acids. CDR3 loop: CASSLRLASTDTQYF. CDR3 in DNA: TGTGCCAGCAGCTTGCGCCTAGCGAGCACAGATACGCAGTATTTT.